This paragraph reports one TCR beta chain. Its antigen is still unknown. TCRdb keeps only in-frame clones here, not all; method: immunoSEQ multiplex PCR. In the table there are approximately 5,400 clones, roughly 79% of which are singletons. The CDR3 runs 16 residues. V was cut by 0 bases and J by 9 bases, with 16 bases left in between. Germline V gene sequence: CDR1 SGDLS, CDR2 YYNGEE. The data were taken from a study of T cell clonotyping in hematopoietic cell transplantation. Study outcomes and limitations: Without cell sorting, CD4 versus CD8 contributions remain unresolved. Pathologically expanded recipient clonotypes increased progressively from day 30 to day 180 as diversity fell.

The V gene is TRBV9, the J gene TRBJ2-6, with D possibly matching TRBD1 (6 bases). The receptor was derived from a male patient aged 60 to 75 who had an allogeneic stem cell transplant, so T cells may come from the graft donor. Some clones in this sample may be carry-over from other donors' samples. This material consisted of peripheral blood mononuclear cells, taken 100 days after allogeneic stem cell transplant. The CDR3 reads CASSVAQGMGNNVLTF. The CDR3, as DNA: TGTGCCAGCAGCGTAGCCCAGGGGATGGGAAACAACGTCCTGACTTTC. The full variable domain, rest sourced from reference TRBV9 and TRBJ2-6, is DSGVTQTPKHLITATGQRVTLRCSPRSGDLSVYWYQQSLDQGLQFLIQYYNGEERAKGNILERFSAQQFPDLHSELNLSSLELGDSALYFCASSVAQGMGNNVLTFGAGSRLTVL.